This section outlines one T cell receptor (beta chain) sequence together with its context. Its antigen is as yet unknown. This specimen comes from a study of T cell clones after liver transplantation. Study-wide context: TCRbeta sequencing after a pre-transplant mixed lymphocyte reaction identified graft-donor-reactive clones, later tracked in post-transplant blood. Pre-transplant mixed lymphocyte reactions yielded third-party-reactive TCRbeta sequences as comparators for graft-donor-reactive sequences.

The CDR3 contains 14 residues. Germline V gives CDR1 SGDLS, CDR2 YYNGEE. V was pared by 3 bases and J by 1 base, with 7 bases between. General study results and limits: Low donor cell numbers restricted donor-reactive repertoire measurement in two subjects.

Generated by immunoSEQ multiplex PCR, the TCRdb table keeps only in-frame clones and is missing some. The data contain about 75,000 clones, under 90% of them seen just once; the ten biggest clones take up about 2%. The clonotype originates from a human patient who received a liver transplant. Some of these T cells may belong to the graft donor. Sequencing was performed on CD4+ T cells from blood, taken less than 50 months after liver transplant. The rearrangement links TRBV9 to TRBJ2-2; D unclear. CDR3 sequence reads: CASSARWNTGELFF. CDR3 bases: TGTGCCAGCAGCGCCCGATGGAACACCGGGGAGCTGTTTTTT.